This T cell receptor beta chain derives from a study of memory CD8 T cells in hepatitis C reinfection. Study information: A positive HCV RNA test after two negatives ≥60 days apart defined reinfection. Samples late or after reinfection came 12 to 24 weeks post-detection. Study-wide results and limits: Roughly 5 donors were too few for definitive public clonotype conclusions.

The time point denotes: late/post reinfection, 12 to 24 weeks after detection. TCR sequencing was done directly ex vivo on sorted cells, without expansion in vitro. Total naive CD8 T cells were sorted as viable CD3+ CD8+ CD45RO- cells from a couple of donors. V was trimmed by 4 bases and J by 0 bases, leaving 9 bases between them. The CDR3 has 14 amino acids. Germline V gene sequence: CDR1 LNHDA, CDR2 SQIVND (reference sequence). Clones were read by immunoSEQ multiplex PCR, and TCRdb kept only the in-frame ones, dropping some. The table shows approximately 49,000 clones, with about 88% occurring only once. Points on this clone: Its antigen is unknown.

Source material: naive CD8+ T cells sorted from blood. The sequence was collected from a man between 18 and 29 years old with hepatitis C virus infection. The V gene is TRBV19, the J gene TRBJ1-2; D is ambiguous. The CDR3: CASSTGTPNYGYTF. As DNA, the CDR3 is TGTGCCAGTAGTACAGGAACTCCTAACTATGGCTACACCTTC.